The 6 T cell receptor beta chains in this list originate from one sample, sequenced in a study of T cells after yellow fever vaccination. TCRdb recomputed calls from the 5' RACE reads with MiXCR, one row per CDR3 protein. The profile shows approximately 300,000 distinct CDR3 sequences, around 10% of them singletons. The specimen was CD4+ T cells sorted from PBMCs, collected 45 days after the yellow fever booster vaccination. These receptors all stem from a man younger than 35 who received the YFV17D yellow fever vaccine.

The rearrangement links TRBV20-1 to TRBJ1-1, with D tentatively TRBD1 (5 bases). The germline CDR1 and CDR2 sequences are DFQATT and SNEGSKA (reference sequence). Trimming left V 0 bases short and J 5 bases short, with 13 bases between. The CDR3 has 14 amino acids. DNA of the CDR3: TGCAGTGCTAGAGAAGACAGTTATGGGACTGAAGCTTTCTTT. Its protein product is CSAREDSYGTEAFF.

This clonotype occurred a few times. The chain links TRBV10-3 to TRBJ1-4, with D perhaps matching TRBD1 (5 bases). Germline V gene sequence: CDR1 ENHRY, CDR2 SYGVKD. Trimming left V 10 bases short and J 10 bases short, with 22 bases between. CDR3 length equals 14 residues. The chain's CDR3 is CATRVGQGGGKLFF. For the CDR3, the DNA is TGTGCCACCCGCGTTGGGCAGGGCGGCGGAAAACTGTTTTTT.

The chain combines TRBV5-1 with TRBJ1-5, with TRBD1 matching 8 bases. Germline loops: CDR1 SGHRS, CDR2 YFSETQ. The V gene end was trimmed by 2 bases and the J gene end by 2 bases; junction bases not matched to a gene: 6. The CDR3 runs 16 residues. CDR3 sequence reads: CASSLKQGEGNQPQHF. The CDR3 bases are TGCGCCAGCAGCTTAAAACAGGGGGAAGGCAATCAGCCCCAGCATTTT. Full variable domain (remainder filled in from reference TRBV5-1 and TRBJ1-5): KAGVTQTPRYLIKTRGQQVTLSCSPISGHRSVSWYQQTPGQGLQFLFEYFSETQRNKGNFPGRFSGRQFSNSRSEMNVSTLELGDSALYLCASSLKQGEGNQPQHFGDGTRLSIL.

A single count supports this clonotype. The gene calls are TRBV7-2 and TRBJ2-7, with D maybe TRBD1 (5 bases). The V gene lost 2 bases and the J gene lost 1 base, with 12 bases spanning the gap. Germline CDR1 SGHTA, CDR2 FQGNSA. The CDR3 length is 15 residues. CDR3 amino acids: CASSLSQELSYEQYF. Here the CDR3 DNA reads TGTGCCAGCAGCTTATCACAGGAACTTTCCTACGAGCAGTACTTC. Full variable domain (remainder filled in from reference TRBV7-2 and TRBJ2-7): GAGVSQSPSNKVTEKGKDVELRCDPISGHTALYWYRQSLGQGLEFLIYFQGNSAPDKSGLPSDRFSAERTGGSVSTLTIQRTQQEDSAVYLCASSLSQELSYEQYFGPGTRLTVT.

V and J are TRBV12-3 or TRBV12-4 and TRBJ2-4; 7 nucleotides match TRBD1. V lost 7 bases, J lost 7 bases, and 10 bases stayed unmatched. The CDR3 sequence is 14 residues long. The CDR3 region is CASTPTGNGNIQYF. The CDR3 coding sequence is TGTGCCAGCACCCCGACAGGGAACGGGAACATTCAGTACTTC.

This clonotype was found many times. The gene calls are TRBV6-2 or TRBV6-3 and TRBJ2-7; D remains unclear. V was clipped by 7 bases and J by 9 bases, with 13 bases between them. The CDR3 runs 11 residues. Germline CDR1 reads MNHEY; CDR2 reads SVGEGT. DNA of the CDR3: TGTGCCAGCACCCAGGCTGGGGTGCAGTACGTC. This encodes CASTQAGVQYV.